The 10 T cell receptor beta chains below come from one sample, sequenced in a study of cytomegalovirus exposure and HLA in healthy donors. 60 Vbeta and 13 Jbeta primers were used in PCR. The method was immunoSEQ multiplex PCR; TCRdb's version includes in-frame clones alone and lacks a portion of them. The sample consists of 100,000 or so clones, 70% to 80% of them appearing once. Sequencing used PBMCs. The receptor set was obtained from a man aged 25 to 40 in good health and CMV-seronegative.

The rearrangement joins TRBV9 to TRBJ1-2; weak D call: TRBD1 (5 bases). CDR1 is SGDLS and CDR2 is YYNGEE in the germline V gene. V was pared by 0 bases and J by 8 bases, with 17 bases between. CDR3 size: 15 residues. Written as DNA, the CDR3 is TGTGCCAGCAGCGTAGGGTCGGACAACCAAGGGGGCTACACCTTC. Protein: CASSVGSDNQGGYTF. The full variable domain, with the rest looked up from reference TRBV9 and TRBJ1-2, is DSGVTQTPKHLITATGQRVTLRCSPRSGDLSVYWYQQSLDQGLQFLIQYYNGEERAKGNILERFSAQQFPDLHSELNLSSLELGDSALYFCASSVGSDNQGGYTFGSGTRLTVV.

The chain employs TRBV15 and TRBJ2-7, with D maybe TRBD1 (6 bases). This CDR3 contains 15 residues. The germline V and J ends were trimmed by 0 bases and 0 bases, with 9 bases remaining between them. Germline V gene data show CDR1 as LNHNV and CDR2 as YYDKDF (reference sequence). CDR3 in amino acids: CATSREGTLSYEQYF. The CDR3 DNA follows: TGTGCCACCAGCAGAGAGGGGACACTCTCCTACGAGCAGTACTTC.

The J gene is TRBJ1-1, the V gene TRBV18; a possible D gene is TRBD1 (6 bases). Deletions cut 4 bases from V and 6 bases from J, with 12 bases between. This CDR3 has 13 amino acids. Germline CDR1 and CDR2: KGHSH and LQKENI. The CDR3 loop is CASSLDRFSEAFF. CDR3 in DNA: TGTGCCAGCTCACTCGACAGGTTCTCTGAAGCTTTCTTT.

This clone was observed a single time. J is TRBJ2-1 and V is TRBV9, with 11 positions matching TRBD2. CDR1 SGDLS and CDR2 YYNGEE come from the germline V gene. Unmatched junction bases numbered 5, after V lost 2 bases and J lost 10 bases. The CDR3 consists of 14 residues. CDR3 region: CASSVSGGAAEQFF. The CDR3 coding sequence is TGTGCCAGCAGCGTTAGCGGGGGGGCCGCAGAGCAGTTCTTC.

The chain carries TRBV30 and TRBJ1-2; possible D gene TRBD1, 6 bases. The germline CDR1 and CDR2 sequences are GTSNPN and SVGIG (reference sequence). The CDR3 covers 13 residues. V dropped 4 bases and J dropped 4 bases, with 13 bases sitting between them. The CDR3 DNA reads TGTGCCTGGAACCAAGGGGGTACCTATGGCTACACCTTC. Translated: CAWNQGGTYGYTF.

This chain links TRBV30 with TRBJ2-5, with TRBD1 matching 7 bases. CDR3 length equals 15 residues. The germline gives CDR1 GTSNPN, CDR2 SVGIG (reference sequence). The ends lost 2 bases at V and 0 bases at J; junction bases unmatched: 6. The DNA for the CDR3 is TGTGCCTGGAGTAGGGCAGGGGGTTACCAAGAGACCCAGTACTTC. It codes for CAWSRAGGYQETQYF.

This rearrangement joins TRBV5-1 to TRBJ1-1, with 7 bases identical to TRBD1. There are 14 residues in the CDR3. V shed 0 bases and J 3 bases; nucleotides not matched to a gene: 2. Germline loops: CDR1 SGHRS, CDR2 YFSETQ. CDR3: CASSLVGTDTEAFF. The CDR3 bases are TGCGCCAGCAGCTTGGTTGGGACAGACACTGAAGCTTTCTTT.

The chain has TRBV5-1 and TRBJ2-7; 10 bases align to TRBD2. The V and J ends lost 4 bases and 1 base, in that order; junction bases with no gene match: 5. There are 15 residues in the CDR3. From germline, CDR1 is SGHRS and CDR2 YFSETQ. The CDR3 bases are TGCGCCAGCAGCCCAACTAGCGGGACGTCCTACGAGCAGTACTTC. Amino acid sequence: CASSPTSGTSYEQYF.

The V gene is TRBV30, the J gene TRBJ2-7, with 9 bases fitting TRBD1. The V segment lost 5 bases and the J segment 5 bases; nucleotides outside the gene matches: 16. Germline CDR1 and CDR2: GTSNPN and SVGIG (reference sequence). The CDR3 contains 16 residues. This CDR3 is CAWGGQGVRSGHEQYF. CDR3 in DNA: TGTGCCTGGGGGGGACAGGGAGTCAGGTCGGGACACGAGCAGTACTTC.

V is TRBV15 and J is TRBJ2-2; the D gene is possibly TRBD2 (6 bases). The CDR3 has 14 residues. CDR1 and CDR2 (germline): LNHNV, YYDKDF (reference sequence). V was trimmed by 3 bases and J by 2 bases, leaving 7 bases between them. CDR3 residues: CATSRDYNTGELFF. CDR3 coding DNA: TGTGCCACCAGCAGGGACTATAACACCGGGGAGCTGTTTTTT. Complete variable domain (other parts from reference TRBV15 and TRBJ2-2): DAMVIQNPRYQVTQFGKPVTLSCSQTLNHNVMYWYQQKSSQAPKLLFHYYDKDFNNEADTPDNFQSRRPNTSFCFLDIRSPGLGDTAMYLCATSRDYNTGELFFGEGSRLTVL.